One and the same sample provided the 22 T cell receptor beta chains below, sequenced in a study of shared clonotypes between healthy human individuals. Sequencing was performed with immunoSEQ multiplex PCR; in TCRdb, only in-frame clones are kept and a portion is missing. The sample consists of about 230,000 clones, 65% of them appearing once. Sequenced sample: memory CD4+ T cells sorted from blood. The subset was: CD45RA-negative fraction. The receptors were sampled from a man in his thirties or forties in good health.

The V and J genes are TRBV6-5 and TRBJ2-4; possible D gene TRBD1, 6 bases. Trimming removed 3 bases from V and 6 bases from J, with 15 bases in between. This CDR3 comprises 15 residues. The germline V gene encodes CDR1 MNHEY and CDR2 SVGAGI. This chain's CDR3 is CASSYQLGAVNIQYF. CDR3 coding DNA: TGTGCCAGCAGTTATCAACTGGGGGCGGTAAACATTCAGTACTTC.

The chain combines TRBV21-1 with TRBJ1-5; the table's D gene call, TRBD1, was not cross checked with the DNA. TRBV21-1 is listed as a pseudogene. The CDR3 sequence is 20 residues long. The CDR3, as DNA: TGTGCCAGCAGACCCGAGTGCGGGACAGGGGGGCGATTGTTCAATCAGCCCCAGCATTTT. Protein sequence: CASRPECGTGGRLFNQPQHF.

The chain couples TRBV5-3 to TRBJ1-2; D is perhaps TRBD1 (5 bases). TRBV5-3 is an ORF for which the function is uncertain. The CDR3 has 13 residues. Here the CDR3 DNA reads TGTGCAACCTCACCGGGGGGTCCCTATGGCTACACCTTC. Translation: CATSPGGPYGYTF.

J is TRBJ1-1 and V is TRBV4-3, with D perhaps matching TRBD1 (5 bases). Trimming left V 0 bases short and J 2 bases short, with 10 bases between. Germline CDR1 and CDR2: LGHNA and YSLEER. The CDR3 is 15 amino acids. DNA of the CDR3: TGCGCCAGCAGCCAAGACTCAGGGCGCAACACTGAAGCTTTCTTT. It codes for CASSQDSGRNTEAFF.

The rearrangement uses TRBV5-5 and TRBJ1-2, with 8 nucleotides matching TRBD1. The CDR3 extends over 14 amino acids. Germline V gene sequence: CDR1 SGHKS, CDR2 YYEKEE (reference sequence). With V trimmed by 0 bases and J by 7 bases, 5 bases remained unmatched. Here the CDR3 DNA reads TGTGCCAGCAGCTTGGACCAGGGGGCGCGTGGCTACACCTTC. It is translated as CASSLDQGARGYTF. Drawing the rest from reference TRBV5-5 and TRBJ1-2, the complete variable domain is DAGVTQSPTHLIKTRGQQVTLRCSPISGHKSVSWYQQVLGQGPQFIFQYYEKEERGRGNFPDRFSARQFPNYSSELNVNALLLGDSALYLCASSLDQGARGYTFGSGTRLTVV.

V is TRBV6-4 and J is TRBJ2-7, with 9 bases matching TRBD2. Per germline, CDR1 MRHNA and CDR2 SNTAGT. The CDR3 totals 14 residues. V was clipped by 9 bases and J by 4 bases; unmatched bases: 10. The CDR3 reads CARGEVGLAYEQYF. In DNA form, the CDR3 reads TGTGCCAGGGGGGAAGTTGGACTAGCGTACGAGCAGTACTTC.

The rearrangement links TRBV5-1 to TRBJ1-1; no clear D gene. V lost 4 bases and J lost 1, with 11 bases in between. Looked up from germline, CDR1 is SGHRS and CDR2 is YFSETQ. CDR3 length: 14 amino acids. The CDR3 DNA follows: TGCGCCAGCAGCCCCACACCCCGGAACACTGAAGCTTTCTTT. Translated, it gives CASSPTPRNTEAFF. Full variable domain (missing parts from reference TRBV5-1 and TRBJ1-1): KAGVTQTPRYLIKTRGQQVTLSCSPISGHRSVSWYQQTPGQGLQFLFEYFSETQRNKGNFPGRFSGRQFSNSRSEMNVSTLELGDSALYLCASSPTPRNTEAFFGQGTRLTVV.

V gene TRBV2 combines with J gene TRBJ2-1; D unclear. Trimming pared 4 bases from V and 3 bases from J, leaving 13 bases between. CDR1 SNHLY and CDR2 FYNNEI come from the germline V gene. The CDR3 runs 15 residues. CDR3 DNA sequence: TGTGCCAGCAGTGGGTTTATATTGGGCTACAATGAGCAGTTCTTC. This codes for CASSGFILGYNEQFF.

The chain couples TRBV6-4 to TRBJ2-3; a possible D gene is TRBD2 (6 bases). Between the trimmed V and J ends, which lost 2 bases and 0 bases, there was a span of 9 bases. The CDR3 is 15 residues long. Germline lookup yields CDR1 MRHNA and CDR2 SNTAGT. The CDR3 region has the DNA TGTGCCAGCAGTGACGGGGGGTTGAGCACAGATACGCAGTATTTT. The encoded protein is CASSDGGLSTDTQYF.

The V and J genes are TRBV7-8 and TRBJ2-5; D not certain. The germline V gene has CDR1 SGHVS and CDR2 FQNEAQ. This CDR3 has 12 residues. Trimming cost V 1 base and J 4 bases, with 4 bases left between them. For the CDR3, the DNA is TGTGCCAGCAGCTTAGGTCTAGAGACCCAGTACTTC. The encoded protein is CASSLGLETQYF.

CDR3 DNA: TGCGCCAGCAGCTTGACTCGACAGGGAACTGGGGCCAACGTCCTGACTTTC. This codes for CASSLTRQGTGANVLTF. V gene TRBV5-1 combines with J gene TRBJ2-6; 7 bases align to TRBD1. The germline V gene has CDR1 SGHRS and CDR2 YFSETQ. The CDR3 is made up of 17 amino acids. V lost 1 base to trimming and J lost 2 bases; unmatched junction nucleotides: 6. Full variable domain (remainder filled in from reference TRBV5-1 and TRBJ2-6): KAGVTQTPRYLIKTRGQQVTLSCSPISGHRSVSWYQQTPGQGLQFLFEYFSETQRNKGNFPGRFSGRQFSNSRSEMNVSTLELGDSALYLCASSLTRQGTGANVLTFGAGSRLTVL.

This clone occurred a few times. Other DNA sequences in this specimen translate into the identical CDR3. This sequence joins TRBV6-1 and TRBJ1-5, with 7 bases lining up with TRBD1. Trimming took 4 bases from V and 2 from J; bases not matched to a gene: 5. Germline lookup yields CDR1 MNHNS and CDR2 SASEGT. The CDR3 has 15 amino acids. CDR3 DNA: TGTGCCAGCAGTGGAGACAGGGCTGGCAATCAGCCCCAGCATTTT. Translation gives CASSGDRAGNQPQHF.

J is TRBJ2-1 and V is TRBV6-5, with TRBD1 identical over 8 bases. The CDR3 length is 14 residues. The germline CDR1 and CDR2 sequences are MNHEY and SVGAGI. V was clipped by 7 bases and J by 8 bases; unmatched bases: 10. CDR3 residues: CASNPGQGWYEQFF. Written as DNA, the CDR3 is TGTGCCAGCAATCCCGGACAGGGTTGGTATGAGCAGTTCTTC.

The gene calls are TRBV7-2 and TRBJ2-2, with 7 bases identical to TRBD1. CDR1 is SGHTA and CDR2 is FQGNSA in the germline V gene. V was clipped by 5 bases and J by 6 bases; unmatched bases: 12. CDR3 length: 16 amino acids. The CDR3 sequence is CASSLRTGMEAGELFF. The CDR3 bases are TGTGCCAGCAGCCTGAGGACAGGAATGGAAGCCGGGGAGCTGTTTTTT. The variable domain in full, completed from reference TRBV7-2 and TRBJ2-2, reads GAGVSQSPSNKVTEKGKDVELRCDPISGHTALYWYRQSLGQGLEFLIYFQGNSAPDKSGLPSDRFSAERTGGSVSTLTIQRTQQEDSAVYLCASSLRTGMEAGELFFGEGSRLTVL.

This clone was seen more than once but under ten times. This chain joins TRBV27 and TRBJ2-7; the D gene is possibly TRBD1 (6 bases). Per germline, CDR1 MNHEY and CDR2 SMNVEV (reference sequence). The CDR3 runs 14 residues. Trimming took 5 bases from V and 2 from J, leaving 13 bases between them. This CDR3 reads CASSSQGPPYEQYF. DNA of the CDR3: TGTGCCAGCAGTAGTCAGGGGCCCCCCTACGAGCAGTACTTC.

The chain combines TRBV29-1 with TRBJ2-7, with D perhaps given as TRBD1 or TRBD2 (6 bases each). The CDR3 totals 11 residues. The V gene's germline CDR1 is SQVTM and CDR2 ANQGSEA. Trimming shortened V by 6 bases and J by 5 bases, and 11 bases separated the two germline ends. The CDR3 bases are TGCAGCGTCCAGAGGGGGGACGAGCAGTACTTC. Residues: CSVQRGDEQYF.

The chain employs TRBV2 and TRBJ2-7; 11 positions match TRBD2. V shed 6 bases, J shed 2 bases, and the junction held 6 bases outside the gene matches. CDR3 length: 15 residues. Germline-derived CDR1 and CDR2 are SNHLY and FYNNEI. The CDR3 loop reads CASRAGTSGPYEQYF. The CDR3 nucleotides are TGTGCCAGCAGGGCTGGGACTAGCGGTCCCTACGAGCAGTACTTC.

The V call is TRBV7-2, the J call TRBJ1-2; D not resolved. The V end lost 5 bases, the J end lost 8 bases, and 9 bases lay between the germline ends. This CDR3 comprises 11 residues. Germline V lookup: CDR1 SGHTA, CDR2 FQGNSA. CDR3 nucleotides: TGTGCCAGCAGCCCGGGTCTGGGCTACACCTTC. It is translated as CASSPGLGYTF.

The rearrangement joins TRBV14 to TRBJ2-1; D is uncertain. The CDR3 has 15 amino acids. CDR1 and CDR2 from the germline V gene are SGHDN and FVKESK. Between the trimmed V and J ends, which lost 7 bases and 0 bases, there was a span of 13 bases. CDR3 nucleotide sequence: TGTGCCAGCACCGATCCGGGCAGCTCCTACAATGAGCAGTTCTTC. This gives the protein CASTDPGSSYNEQFF.

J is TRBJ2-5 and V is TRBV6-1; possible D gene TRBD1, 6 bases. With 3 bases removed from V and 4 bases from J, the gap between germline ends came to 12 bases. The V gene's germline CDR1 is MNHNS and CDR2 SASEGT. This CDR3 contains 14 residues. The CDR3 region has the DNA TGTGCCAGCAGTGACGAGACAGGAAGAGAGACCCAGTACTTC. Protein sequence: CASSDETGRETQYF.

CDR3 sequence (DNA): TGTGCCAGCAGCTTAGAGCGGACAGATACGCAGTATTTT. Translating it yields CASSLERTDTQYF. The V and J genes are TRBV7-9 and TRBJ2-3, with D possibly being TRBD2 (5 bases). Between the trimmed V and J ends, which lost 1 base and 3 bases, there was a span of 5 bases. This CDR3 is 13 amino acids long. CDR1 and CDR2 from the germline V gene are SEHNR and FQNEAQ (reference sequence). Complete variable domain (other parts from reference TRBV7-9 and TRBJ2-3): DTGVSQNPRHKITKRGQNVTFRCDPISEHNRLYWYRQTLGQGPEFLTYFQNEAQLEKSRLLSDRFSAERPKGSFSTLEIQRTEQGDSAMYLCASSLERTDTQYFGPGTRLTVL.

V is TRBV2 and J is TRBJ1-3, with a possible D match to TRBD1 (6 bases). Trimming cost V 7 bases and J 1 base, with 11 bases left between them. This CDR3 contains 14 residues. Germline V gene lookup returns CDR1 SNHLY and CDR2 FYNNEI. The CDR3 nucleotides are TGTGCCAGCAATTTACAGGGTTCTGGAAACACCATATATTTT. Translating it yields CASNLQGSGNTIYF. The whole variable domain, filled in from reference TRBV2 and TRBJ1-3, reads EPEVTQTPSHQVTQMGQEVILRCVPISNHLYFYWYRQILGQKVEFLVSFYNNEISEKSEIFDDQFSVERPDGSNFTLKIRSTKLEDSAMYFCASNLQGSGNTIYFGEGSWLTVV.